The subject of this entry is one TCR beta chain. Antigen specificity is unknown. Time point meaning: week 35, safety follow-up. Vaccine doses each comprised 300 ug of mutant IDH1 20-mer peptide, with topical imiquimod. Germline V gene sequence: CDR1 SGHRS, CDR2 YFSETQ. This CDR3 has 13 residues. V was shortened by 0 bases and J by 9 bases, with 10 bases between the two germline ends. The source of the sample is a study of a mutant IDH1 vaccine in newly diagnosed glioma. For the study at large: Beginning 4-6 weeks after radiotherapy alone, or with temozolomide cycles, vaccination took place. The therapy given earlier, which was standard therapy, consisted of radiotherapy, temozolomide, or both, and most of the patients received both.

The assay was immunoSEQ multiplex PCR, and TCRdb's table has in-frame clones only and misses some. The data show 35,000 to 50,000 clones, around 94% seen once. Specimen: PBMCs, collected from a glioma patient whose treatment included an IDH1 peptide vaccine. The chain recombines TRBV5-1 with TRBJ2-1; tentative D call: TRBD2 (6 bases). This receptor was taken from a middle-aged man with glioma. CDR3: CASSLGTSSEQFF. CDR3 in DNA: TGCGCCAGCAGCTTGGGAACTAGCTCTGAGCAGTTCTTC. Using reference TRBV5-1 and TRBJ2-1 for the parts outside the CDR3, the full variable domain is KAGVTQTPRYLIKTRGQQVTLSCSPISGHRSVSWYQQTPGQGLQFLFEYFSETQRNKGNFPGRFSGRQFSNSRSEMNVSTLELGDSALYLCASSLGTSSEQFFGPGTRLTVL.